A single sample gave rise to the 21 T cell receptor beta chains below, sequenced in a study of Ad26.COV2.S vaccination and SARS-CoV-2 variants. The protocol was immunoSEQ multiplex PCR, while the TCRdb copy is restricted to in-frame clones and leaves out a portion. This sample carries 410,000 or so clones, 90% of them seen once, and the ten largest clones take less than 15%. Treatment noted: around 19 received Ad26.COV2.S at low or high dose, single or two shots; about five received placebo; per-sample allocation not given. The study sampled participants on day 63 after the first vaccine or placebo injection. Source: peripheral blood, taken in a trial of Ad26.COV2.S vaccine versus placebo. The receptors shown here come from a person aged 18-65 years who received the Ad26.COV2.S COVID-19 vaccine or a placebo.

The chain is built from TRBV25-1 and TRBJ1-2; 11 bases map to TRBD1. The V segment lost 4 bases and the J segment 7 bases; nucleotides outside the gene matches: 5. This CDR3 has 14 amino acids. Germline V lookup: CDR1 MGHDK, CDR2 SYGVNS. The CDR3 DNA is TGTGCCAGCAGTGCTGGGGACAGGGGGATTGGCTACACCTTC. Amino acid sequence: CASSAGDRGIGYTF.

The chain employs TRBV30 and TRBJ1-3; D is possibly TRBD1 (5 bases). This CDR3 spans 14 amino acids. V dropped 3 bases and J dropped 1 base, with 10 bases sitting between them. Looked up from germline, CDR1 is GTSNPN and CDR2 is SVGIG (reference sequence). CDR3 in amino acids: CAWRIGGSGNTIYF. DNA for the CDR3: TGTGCCTGGAGAATCGGGGGATCTGGAAACACCATATATTTT.

The rearrangement uses TRBV5-1 and TRBJ2-1; 15 bases agree with TRBD2. Trimming at V came to 5 bases and at J to 6 bases, leaving 15 bases not matched to a gene. This CDR3 is 19 amino acids long. The V gene's germline CDR1 is SGHRS and CDR2 YFSETQ. CDR3 loop: CASSSAGTSGRKGVNEQFF. CDR3 nucleotides: TGCGCCAGCAGTTCCGCCGGGACTAGCGGGAGGAAAGGTGTCAATGAGCAGTTCTTC.

This chain links TRBV5-5 with TRBJ2-7; D is unclear. With 4 bases removed from V and 6 bases from J, the gap between germline ends came to 11 bases. The CDR3 has 12 residues. CDR1 and CDR2 (germline): SGHKS, YYEKEE (reference sequence). In DNA form, the CDR3 reads TGTGCCAGCAGCAAGGTCCCGCTCGAGCAGTACTTC. Its protein is CASSKVPLEQYF.

The CDR3 reads CASSLVGNEYF. The CDR3 bases are TGTGCCAGCAGCTTAGTAGGGAACGAGTACTTC. The V and J genes are TRBV11-2 and TRBJ2-7; D unresolved. Trimming took off 1 base at V and 11 bases at J, with 9 bases between the two ends. The CDR3 spans 11 residues. Germline CDR1 and CDR2: SGHAT and FQNNGV.

The CDR3 coding sequence is TGTGCCAGCCGATCAGGGGCAGATTATCAAGAGACCCAGTACTTC. Translation gives CASRSGADYQETQYF. The V gene is TRBV27, the J gene TRBJ2-5, with a weak D call TRBD1 (6 bases). In germline, CDR1 is MNHEY, CDR2 SMNVEV (reference sequence). This CDR3 has 15 amino acids. V was pared by 8 bases and J by 2 bases, with 18 bases between.

V is TRBV7-8 and J is TRBJ2-7; 8 bases line up with TRBD2. There are 17 residues in the CDR3. Germline assignment: CDR1 SGHVS and CDR2 FQNEAQ. V lost 5 bases to trimming and J lost 7 bases; unmatched junction nucleotides: 19. The CDR3 loop is CASSARLHRAGVSEQYF. CDR3 DNA sequence: TGTGCCAGCAGCGCTAGGCTTCACCGAGCGGGAGTAAGTGAGCAGTACTTC.

The chain uses TRBV2 and TRBJ2-5; D gene unclear. The V end lost 5 bases, the J end lost 2 bases, and 3 bases lay between the germline ends. In germline, CDR1 is SNHLY, CDR2 FYNNEI. CDR3 length: 11 amino acids. CDR3: CASSTQETQYF. In DNA form, the CDR3 reads TGTGCCAGCAGTACTCAAGAGACCCAGTACTTC.

V and J are TRBV27 and TRBJ2-1; tentatively, D is TRBD2 (5 bases). Germline CDR1 MNHEY, CDR2 SMNVEV (reference sequence). Trimming stripped 5 bases from V and 5 bases from J, with 19 bases between. The CDR3 runs to 16 residues. CDR3 sequence: CASSPSAPGGHNEQFF. CDR3 bases: TGTGCCAGCAGTCCTTCGGCGCCAGGCGGGCACAATGAGCAGTTCTTC.

The rearrangement joins TRBV14 to TRBJ2-5; D gene unclear. CDR1 and CDR2 (germline): SGHDN, FVKESK. V was shortened by 1 base and J by 2 bases, with 2 bases between the two germline ends. This CDR3 comprises 12 residues. This chain's CDR3 is CASSQVQETQYF. The CDR3 nucleotides read TGTGCCAGCAGCCAAGTTCAAGAGACCCAGTACTTC.

The V gene is TRBV10-3, the J gene TRBJ2-3; 13 positions match TRBD2. V lost 4 bases and J lost 7; bases outside the gene matches: 8. The CDR3 length is 16 residues. The germline gives CDR1 ENHRY, CDR2 SYGVKD. The DNA for the CDR3 is TGTGCCATCAGTGGGCCGGGACTAGCGGGAACTAATACGCAGTATTTT. Its translation is CAISGPGLAGTNTQYF.

In its sample, this clone was seen once. V usage is TRBV2 and J usage is TRBJ2-7, with 10 bases that match TRBD1. CDR3 length: 14 residues. Germline V gene data show CDR1 as SNHLY and CDR2 as FYNNEI. V was pared by 6 bases and J by 0 bases, with 2 bases of the junction left unmatched. DNA of the CDR3: TGTGCCAGCAGGAGACAGGGGGCCTCCTACGAGCAGTACTTC. This codes for CASRRQGASYEQYF.

The chain joins TRBV5-6 to TRBJ2-2; D is undetermined. The germline V gene has CDR1 SGHDT and CDR2 YYEEEE. The V end was cut by 0 bases, the J end by 6 bases, with 18 bases between. The CDR3 is made up of 17 amino acids. The CDR3 reads CASSLVRTSNVPGELFF. The CDR3 DNA is TGTGCCAGCAGCTTGGTTAGGACCAGTAACGTCCCCGGGGAGCTGTTTTTT.

The chain joins TRBV9 to TRBJ1-3, with a possible D match to TRBD1 (6 bases). Trimming left V 0 bases short and J 3 bases short, with 13 bases between. Germline assignment: CDR1 SGDLS and CDR2 YYNGEE. The CDR3 is made up of 16 amino acids. The CDR3 loop is CASSVAVRGYGNTIYF. CDR3 nucleotides: TGTGCCAGCAGCGTAGCTGTCAGGGGATATGGAAACACCATATATTTT.

A remark on this clone: Other DNA sequences of this sample code for an identical CDR3. V gene TRBV30 combines with J gene TRBJ2-7; no clear D gene. The germline V and J ends were trimmed by 0 bases and 4 bases, with 4 bases remaining between them. The CDR3 runs 11 residues. Germline CDR1 and CDR2: GTSNPN and SVGIG (reference sequence). The CDR3, as DNA: TGTGCCTGGAGTGTAAGGTACGAGCAGTACTTC. It yields the protein CAWSVRYEQYF.

Only one count was recorded for this clone. The V call is TRBV6-6, the J call TRBJ1-6; D is unclear. V was shortened by 8 bases and J by 8 bases, with 13 bases between the two germline ends. The V gene's germline CDR1 is MNHNY and CDR2 SVGAGI (reference sequence). The CDR3 runs to 13 residues. The CDR3 loop is CASEHGVDSPLHF. The CDR3 DNA reads as TGTGCCAGCGAACACGGGGTGGATTCACCCCTCCACTTT.

This rearrangement joins TRBV11-2 to TRBJ2-7, with 7 nucleotides matching TRBD2. Germline values: CDR1 SGHAT, CDR2 FQNNGV. CDR3 length: 15 amino acids. With 0 bases clipped from V and 0 bases from J, the junction kept 2 bases outside the gene matches. CDR3 protein: CASSLEGGGSYEQYF. Written as DNA, the CDR3 is TGTGCCAGCAGCTTAGAAGGCGGGGGCTCCTACGAGCAGTACTTC.

CDR3 in DNA: TGCGCCAGCAGCCGTCTGCCCTCAGGGGCCAACGTCCTGACTTTC. Its translation: CASSRLPSGANVLTF. The V and J genes are TRBV4-1 and TRBJ2-6; no firm D call. CDR3 length: 15 amino acids. The V end was cut by 4 bases, the J end by 4 bases, with 11 bases between. Germline V gene sequence: CDR1 MGHRA, CDR2 YSYEKL.

This clone was counted a single time. CDR3 loop: CASSQDTTYNEQFF. Written as DNA, the CDR3 is TGTGCCAGCAGCCAAGATACGACATACAATGAGCAGTTCTTC. The chain joins TRBV3-1 (or the pseudogene TRBV3-2) to TRBJ2-1; D gene ambiguous. V dropped 0 bases and J dropped 4 bases, with 7 bases sitting between them. Germline values: CDR1 LGHDT, CDR2 YNNKEL (reference sequence). The length of the CDR3 is 14 residues.

This rearrangement joins TRBV30 to TRBJ2-5, with D perhaps TRBD2 (6 bases). This CDR3 has 15 residues. Per germline, CDR1 GTSNPN and CDR2 SVGIG (reference sequence). With 0 bases removed from V and 5 bases from J, the gap between germline ends came to 16 bases. The DNA for the CDR3 is TGTGCCTGGAGTGTAGGGATTTCGGGGAGGGAGACCCAGTACTTC. Its translation is CAWSVGISGRETQYF.

The chain has TRBV7-6 and TRBJ2-7; 7 bases agree with TRBD2. Germline V gene lookup returns CDR1 SGHVS and CDR2 FNYEAQ. The V segment lost 0 bases and the J segment 6 bases; nucleotides outside the gene matches: 5. The CDR3 sequence is 14 residues long. CDR3 bases: TGTGCCAGCAGCTTAGCCAGCGGGGAAGGCGAGCAGTACTTC. It is translated as CASSLASGEGEQYF.